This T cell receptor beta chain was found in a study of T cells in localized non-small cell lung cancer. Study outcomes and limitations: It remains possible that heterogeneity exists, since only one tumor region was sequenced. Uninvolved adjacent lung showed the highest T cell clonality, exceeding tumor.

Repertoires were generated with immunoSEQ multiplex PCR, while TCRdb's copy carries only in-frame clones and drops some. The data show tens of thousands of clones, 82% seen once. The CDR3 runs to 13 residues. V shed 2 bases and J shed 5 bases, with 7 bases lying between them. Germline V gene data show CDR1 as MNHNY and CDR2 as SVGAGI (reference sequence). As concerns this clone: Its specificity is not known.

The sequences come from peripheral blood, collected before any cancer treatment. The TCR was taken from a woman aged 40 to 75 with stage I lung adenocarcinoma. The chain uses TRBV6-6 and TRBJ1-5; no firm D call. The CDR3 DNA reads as TGTGCCAGCAGTTACGGCCTTTATCAGCCCCAGCATTTT. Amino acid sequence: CASSYGLYQPQHF.